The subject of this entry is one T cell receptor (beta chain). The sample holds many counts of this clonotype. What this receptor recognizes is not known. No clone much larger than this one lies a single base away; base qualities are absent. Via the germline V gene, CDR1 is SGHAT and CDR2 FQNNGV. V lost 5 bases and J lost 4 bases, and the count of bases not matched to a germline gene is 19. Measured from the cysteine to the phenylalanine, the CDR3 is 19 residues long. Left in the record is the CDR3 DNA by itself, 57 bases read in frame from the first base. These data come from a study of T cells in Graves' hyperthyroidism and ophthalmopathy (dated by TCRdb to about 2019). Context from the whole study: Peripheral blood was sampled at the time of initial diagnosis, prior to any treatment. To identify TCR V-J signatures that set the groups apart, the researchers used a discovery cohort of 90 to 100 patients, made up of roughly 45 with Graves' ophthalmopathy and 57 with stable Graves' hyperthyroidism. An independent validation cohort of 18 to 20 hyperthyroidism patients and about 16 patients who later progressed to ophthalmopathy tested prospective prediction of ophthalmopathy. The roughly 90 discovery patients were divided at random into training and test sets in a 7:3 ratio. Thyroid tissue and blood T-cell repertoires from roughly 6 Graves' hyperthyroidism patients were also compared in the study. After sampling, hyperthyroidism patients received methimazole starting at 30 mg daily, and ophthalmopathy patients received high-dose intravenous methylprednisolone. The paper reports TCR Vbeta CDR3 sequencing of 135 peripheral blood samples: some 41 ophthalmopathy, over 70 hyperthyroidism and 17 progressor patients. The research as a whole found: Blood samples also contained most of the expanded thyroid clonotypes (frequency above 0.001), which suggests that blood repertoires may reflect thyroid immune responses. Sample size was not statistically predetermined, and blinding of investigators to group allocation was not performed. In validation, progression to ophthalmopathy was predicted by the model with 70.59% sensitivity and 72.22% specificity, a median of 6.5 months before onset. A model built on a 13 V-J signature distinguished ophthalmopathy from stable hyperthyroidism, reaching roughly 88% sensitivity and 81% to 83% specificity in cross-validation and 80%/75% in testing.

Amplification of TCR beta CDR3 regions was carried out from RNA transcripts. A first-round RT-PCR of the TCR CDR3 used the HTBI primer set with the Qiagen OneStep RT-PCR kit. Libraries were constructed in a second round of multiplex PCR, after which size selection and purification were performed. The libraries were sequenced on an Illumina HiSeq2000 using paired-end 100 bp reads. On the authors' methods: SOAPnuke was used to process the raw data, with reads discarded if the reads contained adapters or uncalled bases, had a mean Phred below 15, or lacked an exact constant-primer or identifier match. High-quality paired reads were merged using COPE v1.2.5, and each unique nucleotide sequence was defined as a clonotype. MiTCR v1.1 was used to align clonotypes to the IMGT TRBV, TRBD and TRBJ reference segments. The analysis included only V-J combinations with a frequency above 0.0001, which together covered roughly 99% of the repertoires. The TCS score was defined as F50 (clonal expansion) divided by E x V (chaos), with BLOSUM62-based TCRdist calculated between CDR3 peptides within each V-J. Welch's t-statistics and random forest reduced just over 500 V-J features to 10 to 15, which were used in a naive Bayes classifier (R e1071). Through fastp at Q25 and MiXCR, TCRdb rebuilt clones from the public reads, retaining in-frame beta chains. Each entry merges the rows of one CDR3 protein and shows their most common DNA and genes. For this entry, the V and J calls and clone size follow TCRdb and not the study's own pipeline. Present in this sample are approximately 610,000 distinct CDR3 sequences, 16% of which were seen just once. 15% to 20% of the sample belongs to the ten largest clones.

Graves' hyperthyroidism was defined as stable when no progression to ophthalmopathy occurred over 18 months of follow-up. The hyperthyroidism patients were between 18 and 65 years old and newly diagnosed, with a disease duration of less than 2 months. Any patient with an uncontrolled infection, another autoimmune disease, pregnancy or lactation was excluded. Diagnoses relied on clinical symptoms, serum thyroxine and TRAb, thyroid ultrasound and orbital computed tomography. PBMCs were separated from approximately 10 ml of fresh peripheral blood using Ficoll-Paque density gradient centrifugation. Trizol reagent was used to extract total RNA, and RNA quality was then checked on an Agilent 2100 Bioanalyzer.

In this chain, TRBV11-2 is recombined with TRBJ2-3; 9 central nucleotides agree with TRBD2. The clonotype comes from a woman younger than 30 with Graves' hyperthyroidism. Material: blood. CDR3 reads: CASSKRRAGSGRGADTQYF. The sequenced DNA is TGTGCCAGCAGCAAACGAAGGGCGGGTAGCGGGAGAGGCGCAGATACGCAGTATTTT.